Following are 32 T cell receptor beta chains from one sample sequenced in a study of cytomegalovirus exposure and HLA in healthy donors. 60 Vbeta and 13 Jbeta primers were used in PCR. TCRdb keeps only in-frame clones here, not all; method: immunoSEQ multiplex PCR. Its clone listing holds about 48,000 clones. The sequencing input was PBMCs. These receptors came from a woman between 35 and 50 years old in good health and CMV-seronegative.

The chain couples TRBV7-9 to TRBJ1-2; tentative D call: TRBD1 (5 bases). This CDR3 region has 11 residues. V was shortened by 7 bases and J by 6 bases, with 9 bases between the two germline ends. Germline-derived CDR1 and CDR2 are SEHNR and FQNEAQ (reference sequence). The CDR3 DNA sequence: TGTGCCAGCACCTTCAGGGATGGCTACACCTTC. Translated: CASTFRDGYTF.

This chain uses TRBV5-4 with TRBJ2-2; possibly TRBD2 for D (6 bases). Germline loops: CDR1 SGHNT, CDR2 YYREEE (reference sequence). CDR3 length equals 16 residues. The ends were cut back, 0 bases at V and 5 bases at J, with 14 bases in the middle. The CDR3 DNA sequence: TGTGCCAGCAGCTTGGACCCACCGGGGGAGACCGGGGAGCTGTTTTTT. As protein: CASSLDPPGETGELFF.

The CDR3 DNA reads as TGTGCCAGCAAAGGCCAGGGATACCAGCCCCAGCATTTT. Protein sequence: CASKGQGYQPQHF. The chain recombines TRBV2 with TRBJ1-5; the D gene is possibly TRBD1 (5 bases). Trimming took off 7 bases at V and 7 bases at J, with 14 bases between the two ends. This CDR3 is 13 amino acids long. Germline values: CDR1 SNHLY, CDR2 FYNNEI.

The chain uses TRBV11-2 and TRBJ2-2; perhaps TRBD2 as D (5 bases). The CDR3 has 13 amino acids. In germline, CDR1 is SGHAT, CDR2 FQNNGV. Trimming stripped 1 base from V and 5 bases from J, with 5 bases between. The CDR3 coding sequence is TGTGCCAGCAGCTTAGCGGGGACCGGGGAGCTGTTTTTT. Its protein product is CASSLAGTGELFF.

This chain joins TRBV30 and TRBJ2-7; 9 nucleotides match TRBD1. With 4 bases clipped from V and 2 bases from J, the junction kept 3 bases outside the gene matches. CDR3 length: 13 amino acids. Looked up from germline, CDR1 is GTSNPN and CDR2 is SVGIG (reference sequence). In nucleotides, the CDR3 is TGTGCCTGGACCGGGACAGGGACCTACGAGCAGTACTTC. This gives the protein CAWTGTGTYEQYF.

J is TRBJ2-3 and V is TRBV14, with 10 bases that match TRBD1. V shed 6 bases, J shed 9 bases, and the junction held 12 bases outside the gene matches. This CDR3 has 15 amino acids. Germline loops: CDR1 SGHDN, CDR2 FVKESK. DNA of the CDR3: TGTGCCAGCAGTCATAGGGGGACAGGGGAGTTGACGCAGTATTTT. It is translated as CASSHRGTGELTQYF. The variable domain in full, completed from reference TRBV14 and TRBJ2-3, reads EAGVTQFPSHSVIEKGQTVTLRCDPISGHDNLYWYRRVMGKEIKFLLHFVKESKQDESGMPNNRFLAERTGGTYSTLKVQPAELEDSGVYFCASSHRGTGELTQYFGPGTRLTVL.

The chain carries TRBV5-1 and TRBJ2-2; perhaps TRBD2 as D (6 bases). V was clipped by 0 bases and J by 1 base, with 10 bases between them. Germline CDR1 reads SGHRS; CDR2 reads YFSETQ. CDR3 size: 16 residues. The DNA for the CDR3 is TGCGCCAGCAGCTTGGAGTCGCGGGGGAACACCGGGGAGCTGTTTTTT. It is translated as CASSLESRGNTGELFF.

Worth noting for this clone: The junction differs from germline at one of its ends, possibly a read error. The V and J genes are TRBV18 and TRBJ1-4, with TRBD1 matching over 9 bases. The CDR3 runs to 14 residues. Per germline, CDR1 KGHSH and CDR2 LQKENI. The CDR3 DNA follows: TGTGCCAGCTCCCCACAGGGGGCGGATGAAAAACTGTTTTTT. Its protein is CASSPQGADEKLFF. The variable domain in full, with the rest retrieved from reference TRBV18 and TRBJ1-4, is NAGVMQNPRHLVRRRGQEARLRCSPMKGHSHVYWYRQLPEEGLKFMVYLQKENIIDESGMPKERFSAEFPKEGPSILRIQQVVRGDSAAYFCASSPQGADEKLFFGSGTQLSVL.

V usage is TRBV11-3 and J usage is TRBJ2-7, with 8 bases aligning to TRBD2. CDR1 and CDR2 from the germline V gene are SGHNT and YENEEA. J gave up 7 bases and V 0 bases, and 14 bases lay outside the gene matches. CDR3 size: 17 residues. CDR3 coding DNA: TGTGCCAGCAGCTTAGATACCGGGAGGGCCGGAAGGGGTGAGCAGTACTTC. It yields the protein CASSLDTGRAGRGEQYF.

The chain couples TRBV5-1 to TRBJ1-1; D unclear. V dropped 4 bases and J dropped 3 bases, with 10 bases sitting between them. Germline CDR1 and CDR2: SGHRS and YFSETQ. CDR3 size: 13 residues. CDR3 bases: TGCGCCAGCAGCCAACTTGGGCACACTGAAGCTTTCTTT. Its protein product is CASSQLGHTEAFF.

CDR3 in DNA: TGTGCCAGCAGCTTTACTAAAGGGAGGGATACGCAGTATTTT. This sequence encodes CASSFTKGRDTQYF. The chain is built from TRBV11-2 and TRBJ2-3; a weak D match, TRBD2 (6 bases). Between the trimmed V and J ends, which lost 3 bases and 6 bases, there was a span of 13 bases. This CDR3 comprises 14 residues. CDR1 and CDR2 (germline): SGHAT, FQNNGV.

The rearrangement joins TRBV10-3 to TRBJ2-1, with D possibly being TRBD2 (7 bases). The germline CDR1 and CDR2 sequences are ENHRY and SYGVKD. Between the trimmed V and J ends, which lost 2 bases and 2 bases, there was a span of 16 bases. This CDR3 is built from 17 residues. CDR3 residues: CAISEVVAGATYNEQFF. In nucleotides, the CDR3 is TGTGCCATCAGTGAGGTGGTGGCGGGGGCGACCTACAATGAGCAGTTCTTC.

The chain employs TRBV18 and TRBJ1-2; D is ambiguous. The V and J ends lost 8 bases and 1 base respectively, with 11 bases between them. The CDR3 length is 13 residues. The germline V gene has CDR1 KGHSH and CDR2 LQKENI. CDR3 region: CASGTNLNYGYTF. CDR3 in DNA: TGTGCCAGCGGTACTAATCTTAACTATGGCTACACCTTC.

CDR3 DNA: TGTGCCAGTAGTCCAGGACATGGCCCTGGCTATGGCTACACCTTC. Protein sequence: CASSPGHGPGYGYTF. This chain joins TRBV19 and TRBJ1-2, with a weak D call TRBD1 (5 bases). The CDR3 is made up of 15 amino acids. Per germline, CDR1 LNHDA and CDR2 SQIVND (reference sequence). V lost 5 bases to trimming and J lost 4 bases, with 17 bases between them.

The chain employs TRBV9 and TRBJ1-2, with D possibly being TRBD1 (6 bases). The CDR3 is 16 residues long. Trimming cost V 0 bases and J 1 base, with 13 bases left between them. From germline, CDR1 is SGDLS and CDR2 YYNGEE. The CDR3 is CASSVAAGADNYGYTF. The CDR3 DNA is TGTGCCAGCAGCGTAGCAGCGGGGGCCGATAACTATGGCTACACCTTC.

The chain employs TRBV4-3 and TRBJ2-3, with TRBD2 identical over 8 bases. There are 18 residues in the CDR3. From germline, CDR1 is LGHNA and CDR2 YSLEER. V shed 3 bases, J shed 3 bases, and the junction held 14 bases outside the gene matches. DNA of the CDR3: TGCGCCAGCAGCCAGCGGGGGGCTCGGAAGGGTGAAACAGATACGCAGTATTTT. Amino acid sequence: CASSQRGARKGETDTQYF.

The chain employs TRBV5-4 and TRBJ2-3; possible D gene TRBD2, 5 bases. V was shortened by 0 bases and J by 6 bases, with 17 bases between the two germline ends. This CDR3 region has 16 residues. Germline CDR1 is SGHNT and CDR2 is YYREEE (reference sequence). The CDR3 is CASSLDSWTSMDTQYF. CDR3 nucleotides: TGTGCCAGCAGCTTGGACTCTTGGACTTCTATGGATACGCAGTATTTT. Full variable domain (rest looked up from reference TRBV5-4 and TRBJ2-3): ETGVTQSPTHLIKTRGQQVTLRCSSQSGHNTVSWYQQALGQGPQFIFQYYREEENGRGNFPPRFSGLQFPNYSSELNVNALELDDSALYLCASSLDSWTSMDTQYFGPGTRLTVL.

The rearrangement links TRBV6-1 to TRBJ2-7; the D is unclear. Germline-derived CDR1 and CDR2 are MNHNS and SASEGT. This CDR3 has 13 amino acids. With 9 bases removed from V and 5 bases from J, the gap between germline ends came to 17 bases. The CDR3 loop is CASSLRDFNEQYF. CDR3 in DNA: TGTGCCAGTAGCCTCAGAGATTTCAACGAGCAGTACTTC.

This chain joins TRBV15 and TRBJ1-4, with D maybe TRBD1 (5 bases). With 0 bases removed from V and 8 bases from J, the gap between germline ends came to 10 bases. This CDR3 spans 14 amino acids. Germline CDR1 is LNHNV and CDR2 is YYDKDF (reference sequence). In nucleotides, the CDR3 is TGTGCCACCAGCAGAGATCAGGGAAACGAAAAACTGTTTTTT. This sequence encodes CATSRDQGNEKLFF.

The chain uses TRBV29-1 and TRBJ2-7, with 9 bases aligning to TRBD1. CDR3 length: 14 residues. Germline CDR1 SQVTM, CDR2 ANQGSEA. J was trimmed by 7 bases and V by 1 base; bases with no gene match: 8. The CDR3 spells CSVEGGQGLWEQYF. CDR3 bases: TGCAGCGTTGAAGGGGGACAGGGCCTCTGGGAGCAGTACTTC.

In the case of this clone: The junction departs from germline at one end; a sequencing error may be responsible. The J gene is TRBJ1-6, the V gene TRBV9; D unresolved. Germline loops: CDR1 SGDLS, CDR2 YYNGEE. This CDR3 comprises 13 residues. The CDR3 spells CASSVETFSPLHF. CDR3 sequence (DNA): TGTGCCAGCAGCGTAGAAACCTTTTCACCCCTACACTTT.

V and J are TRBV29-1 and TRBJ2-5; weak D call: TRBD1 (6 bases). The germline CDR1 and CDR2 sequences are SQVTM and ANQGSEA. The length of the CDR3 is 13 residues. V was pared by 0 bases and J by 4 bases, with 9 bases between. Here the CDR3 reads CSVEDSRGETQYF. CDR3 sequence (DNA): TGCAGCGTTGAAGATTCCAGGGGAGAGACCCAGTACTTC.

The V call is TRBV4-2, the J call TRBJ2-1; a weak D match, TRBD2 (6 bases). Germline assignment: CDR1 LGHNA and CDR2 YNFKEQ. The CDR3 totals 17 residues. V lost 1 base to trimming and J lost 5 bases, with 18 bases between them. This CDR3 reads CASSQVADTTSDNEQFF. CDR3 in DNA: TGTGCCAGCAGCCAAGTAGCGGACACGACTTCCGACAATGAGCAGTTCTTC.

The rearrangement uses TRBV30 and TRBJ1-3; tentatively, D is TRBD1 (6 bases). Germline CDR1 is GTSNPN and CDR2 is SVGIG (reference sequence). The V and J ends lost 0 bases and 4 bases respectively, with 7 bases between them. This CDR3 spans 13 amino acids. The CDR3 DNA is TGTGCCTGGAGTGTGCAGGGGGGAAACACCATATATTTT. It yields the protein CAWSVQGGNTIYF.

CDR3 in DNA: TGTGCCAGCAGCGCAGGGTTCACTGAAGCTTTCTTT. This sequence encodes CASSAGFTEAFF. The chain links TRBV5-8 to TRBJ1-1; maybe TRBD1 (5 bases). The CDR3 is 12 amino acids. V was shortened by 4 bases and J by 4 bases, with 8 bases between the two germline ends. The germline V gene encodes CDR1 SGHTS and CDR2 YDEGEE.

In DNA, the CDR3 is TGTGCCAGCAGTTTATCATATGACAGGGGTGGTCAGCCCCAGCATTTT. Residues: CASSLSYDRGGQPQHF. This chain links TRBV28 with TRBJ1-5; TRBD1 matches 8 bases. CDR1 is MDHEN, CDR2 SYDVKM, per germline. CDR3 length: 16 amino acids. With 1 base clipped from V and 6 bases from J, the junction kept 8 bases outside the gene matches.

J is TRBJ1-5 and V is TRBV28; D uncertain. The ends were cut back, 1 base at V and 10 bases at J, with 8 bases in the middle. Per the germline V gene, CDR1 is MDHEN and CDR2 is SYDVKM. The CDR3 contains 12 residues. CDR3 nucleotide sequence: TGTGCCAGCAGTTTATTCACTCAACCCCAGCATTTT. Translating gives CASSLFTQPQHF.

The rearrangement joins TRBV6-5 to TRBJ1-5; D remains unclear. The CDR3 is 11 residues long. Germline assignment: CDR1 MNHEY and CDR2 SVGAGI. Trimming cost V 6 bases and J 9 bases, with 9 bases left between them. The CDR3 is CASSRMRPQHF. The DNA of the CDR3 is TGTGCCAGCAGCAGGATGCGGCCCCAGCATTTT.

The chain uses TRBV18 and TRBJ1-2, with 8 nucleotides matching TRBD1. CDR1 KGHSH and CDR2 LQKENI come from the germline V gene. The CDR3 length is 14 residues. The V segment lost 2 bases and the J segment 4 bases; nucleotides outside the gene matches: 3. The CDR3 region has the DNA TGTGCCAGCTCACCAACAGGACAGGGCTATGGCTACACCTTC. It yields the protein CASSPTGQGYGYTF. Complete variable domain (other parts from reference TRBV18 and TRBJ1-2): NAGVMQNPRHLVRRRGQEARLRCSPMKGHSHVYWYRQLPEEGLKFMVYLQKENIIDESGMPKERFSAEFPKEGPSILRIQQVVRGDSAAYFCASSPTGQGYGYTFGSGTRLTVV.

The V and J genes are TRBV19 and TRBJ1-5, with D possibly being TRBD1 (5 bases). The CDR3 covers 15 residues. Germline CDR1 LNHDA, CDR2 SQIVND (reference sequence). The V end was cut by 5 bases, the J end by 1 base, with 12 bases between. The CDR3 here is CASSVDNLSNQPQHF. The CDR3 DNA reads as TGTGCCAGTAGTGTGGACAATCTAAGCAATCAGCCCCAGCATTTT.

The rearrangement uses TRBV30 and TRBJ1-1, with a tentative D call TRBD1 (5 bases). The CDR3 spans 13 residues. CDR1 is GTSNPN and CDR2 is SVGIG in the germline V gene (reference sequence). V lost 0 bases and J 8 bases, leaving 13 bases between the germline ends. In DNA form, the CDR3 reads TGTGCCTGGAGTGTGCGGGGCGGGCTGGAAGCTTTCTTT. Protein: CAWSVRGGLEAFF.

The rearrangement joins TRBV6-1 to TRBJ1-2, with no clear D. This CDR3 is built from 13 residues. The V and J ends lost 0 bases and 6 bases respectively, with 8 bases between them. Looked up from germline, CDR1 is MNHNS and CDR2 is SASEGT. For the CDR3, the DNA is TGTGCCAGCAGTGAAGCACAGTTTCATGGCTACACCTTC. It codes for CASSEAQFHGYTF.